This passage covers 20 T cell receptor beta chains from one sample sequenced in a study of T cell responses to AZD1222 COVID-19 vaccine. Here immunoSEQ multiplex PCR was the method, and the copy in TCRdb shows in-frame clones only, minus some. The sample carries around 100,000 clones, roughly 84% recorded once. Sequencing used peripheral blood, obtained on day 0 of AZD1222 vaccination. The receptors shown here come from an adult in good health.

This chain links TRBV29-1 with TRBJ2-7; D is uncertain. Germline V gene data show CDR1 as SQVTM and CDR2 as ANQGSEA. Deletions cut 3 bases from V and 6 bases from J, with 12 bases between. The CDR3 is made up of 12 amino acids. CDR3 sequence: CSVDTEWGEQYF. Here the CDR3 DNA reads TGCAGCGTTGATACAGAATGGGGCGAGCAGTACTTC.

This chain uses TRBV6-2 or TRBV6-3 with TRBJ2-2; D unclear. This CDR3 spans 13 amino acids. The germline CDR1 and CDR2 sequences are MNHEY and SVGEGT. V lost 1 base and J lost 4, with 4 bases in between. CDR3 DNA: TGTGCCAGCAGTTACTGGGGCACCGGGGAGCTGTTTTTT. Its protein product is CASSYWGTGELFF.

The genes are TRBV18 and TRBJ2-3; 9 bases fit TRBD2. Germline assignment: CDR1 KGHSH and CDR2 LQKENI. The CDR3 totals 18 residues. V lost 0 bases, J lost 4 bases, and 11 bases stayed unmatched. In DNA form, the CDR3 reads TGTGCCAGCTCACCACCGTGGAGCGGGGGGTTTGGGGCAGATACGCAGTATTTT. It is translated as CASSPPWSGGFGADTQYF.

V is TRBV18 and J is TRBJ2-5, with 8 bases lining up with TRBD2. V trimming: 3 bases; J trimming: 4 bases; junction bases outside the gene matches: 4. Germline CDR1 and CDR2: KGHSH and LQKENI. This CDR3 spans 14 amino acids. CDR3 loop: CASSPAGGGETQYF. DNA for the CDR3: TGTGCCAGCTCACCGGCGGGAGGAGGAGAGACCCAGTACTTC. The variable domain in full, completed from reference TRBV18 and TRBJ2-5, reads NAGVMQNPRHLVRRRGQEARLRCSPMKGHSHVYWYRQLPEEGLKFMVYLQKENIIDESGMPKERFSAEFPKEGPSILRIQQVVRGDSAAYFCASSPAGGGETQYFGPGTRLLVL.

This chain connects TRBV19 to TRBJ1-2; TRBD1 aligns across 7 bases. Germline CDR1 LNHDA, CDR2 SQIVND (reference sequence). The CDR3 runs 16 residues. Trimming took 5 bases from V and 8 from J; bases not matched to a gene: 17. This CDR3 is CASSPTTVDRERGYTF. The DNA of the CDR3 is TGTGCCAGTAGTCCAACTACAGTCGACAGGGAACGCGGCTACACCTTC.

The chain employs TRBV6-4 and TRBJ1-6; 7 nucleotides line up with TRBD1. Germline-derived CDR1 and CDR2 are MRHNA and SNTAGT. The V gene end was trimmed by 5 bases and the J gene end by 7 bases; junction bases not matched to a gene: 2. The CDR3 consists of 13 residues. The CDR3 DNA is TGTGCCAGCAGTAGACAGGGAAATTCACCCCTCCACTTT. Protein product: CASSRQGNSPLHF.

The rearrangement uses TRBV2 and TRBJ2-7; perhaps TRBD1 as D (5 bases). CDR3 length equals 13 residues. Between the trimmed V and J ends, which lost 2 bases and 10 bases, there was a span of 15 bases. Looked up from germline, CDR1 is SNHLY and CDR2 is FYNNEI. The CDR3 reads CASSERGTGDQYF. Here the CDR3 DNA reads TGTGCCAGCAGTGAAAGGGGTACAGGTGATCAGTACTTC. Variable domain in full (rest from reference TRBV2 and TRBJ2-7): EPEVTQTPSHQVTQMGQEVILRCVPISNHLYFYWYRQILGQKVEFLVSFYNNEISEKSEIFDDQFSVERPDGSNFTLKIRSTKLEDSAMYFCASSERGTGDQYFGPGTRLTVT.

This chain links TRBV18 with TRBJ1-6; 12 positions agree with TRBD1. Trimming removed 6 bases from V and 6 bases from J; junction bases left unmatched: 12. Germline CDR1 and CDR2: KGHSH and LQKENI. This CDR3 comprises 18 residues. CDR3 nucleotide sequence: TGTGCCAGCTCCCTCCTGGGGACAGGGGGCGCAAGTAATTCACCCCTCCACTTT. This gives the protein CASSLLGTGGASNSPLHF.

The chain combines TRBV15 with TRBJ1-5; the D gene is possibly TRBD1 (5 bases). CDR1 and CDR2 from the germline V gene are LNHNV and YYDKDF (reference sequence). The CDR3 has 14 amino acids. The CDR3 DNA sequence: TGTGCTTCTCAGGCGGGGGTCCCCAATCAGCCCCAGCATTTT. Protein product: CASQAGVPNQPQHF.

In this sample, this clone turned up once. This chain connects TRBV4-2 to TRBJ2-4; 10 nucleotides align to TRBD2. The V and J ends lost 4 bases and 5 bases, in that order; junction bases with no gene match: 8. This CDR3 spans 16 amino acids. Germline values: CDR1 LGHNA, CDR2 YNFKEQ. The CDR3 region is CASSLTPSGRENIQYF. CDR3 DNA sequence: TGTGCCAGCAGCCTTACTCCGAGCGGGAGGGAAAACATTCAGTACTTC.

The V and J genes are TRBV12-3 or TRBV12-4 and TRBJ1-1; no definite D call. Trimming removed 2 bases at V and 5 bases at J, with 9 bases between. The CDR3 has 13 amino acids. CDR3 residues: CASSLRARTEAFF. In DNA, the CDR3 is TGTGCCAGCAGTTTACGGGCGAGGACTGAAGCTTTCTTT.

The chain recombines TRBV4-2 with TRBJ1-3, with unresolved D. V lost 1 base and J 0 bases, leaving 10 bases between the germline ends. CDR3 length: 16 amino acids. Germline V gene data show CDR1 as LGHNA and CDR2 as YNFKEQ. Here the CDR3 reads CASSQGRRFSGNTIYF. CDR3 DNA sequence: TGTGCCAGCAGCCAAGGCAGGAGGTTCTCTGGAAACACCATATATTTT.

V is TRBV6-5 and J is TRBJ2-2; 7 nucleotides agree with TRBD2. CDR3 length: 15 amino acids. V dropped 10 bases and J dropped 5; count of bases not matched to a gene: 13. Germline V gives CDR1 MNHEY, CDR2 SVGAGI. The CDR3 loop is CATESQGGRTGELFF. DNA for the CDR3: TGTGCCACCGAGAGTCAGGGAGGGAGGACCGGGGAGCTGTTTTTT.

This chain joins TRBV29-1 and TRBJ2-7; 7 positions agree with TRBD2. V was pared by 7 bases and J by 2 bases, with 8 bases of the junction left unmatched. The CDR3 runs 13 residues. Germline V lookup: CDR1 SQVTM, CDR2 ANQGSEA. CDR3 sequence: CSAGRGAPYEQYF. DNA of the CDR3: TGCAGCGCTGGGAGGGGCGCGCCCTACGAGCAGTACTTC.

CDR3 in DNA: TGTGCCAGCAGCGGACGGGACAGGGGGAGGTCAGATACGCAGTATTTT. Protein sequence: CASSGRDRGRSDTQYF. This rearrangement joins TRBV9 to TRBJ2-3; 11 bases agree with TRBD1. CDR1 and CDR2 (germline): SGDLS, YYNGEE. This CDR3 has 16 residues. V was pared by 3 bases and J by 4 bases, with 7 bases of the junction left unmatched.

This clone was observed a handful of times. This chain connects TRBV9 to TRBJ1-1; tentative D call: TRBD1 (5 bases). CDR1 and CDR2 from the germline V gene are SGDLS and YYNGEE. Trimming took off 0 bases at V and 3 bases at J, with 9 bases between the two ends. The CDR3 is 14 amino acids. The CDR3 bases are TGTGCCAGCAGCGTAGAAGGGGCGGACACTGAAGCTTTCTTT. This sequence encodes CASSVEGADTEAFF.

This clone was recorded once. This rearrangement joins TRBV6-5 to TRBJ2-1, with D uncertain. CDR3 length: 14 residues. The germline V and J ends were trimmed by 5 bases and 5 bases, with 13 bases remaining between them. Germline assignment: CDR1 MNHEY and CDR2 SVGAGI. The CDR3 spells CASSPRPRNNEQFF. CDR3 bases: TGTGCCAGCAGTCCCCGACCCCGCAACAATGAGCAGTTCTTC.

The CDR3 loop reads CSAIVYEQFF. DNA for the CDR3: TGCAGTGCCATTGTGTATGAGCAGTTCTTC. V is TRBV20-1 and J is TRBJ2-1; D is ambiguous. From germline, CDR1 is DFQATT and CDR2 SNEGSKA (reference sequence). Trimming removed 6 bases at V and 8 bases at J, with 8 bases between. The CDR3 length is 10 residues.

The chain carries TRBV7-8 and TRBJ2-5, with TRBD2 matching over 12 bases. Germline-derived CDR1 and CDR2 are SGHVS and FQNEAQ. V lost 8 bases, J lost 5 bases, and 15 bases stayed unmatched. This CDR3 comprises 17 residues. The CDR3 DNA reads as TGTGCCAGCTCACTCAAACCGGGACTAGCGGGTAGGGAGACCCAGTACTTC. Residues: CASSLKPGLAGRETQYF.

The chain uses TRBV12-5 and TRBJ2-5, with D unclear. Germline assignment: CDR1 LGHNT and CDR2 FRNRAP. The CDR3 spans 14 residues. Deletions cut 2 bases from V and 1 base from J, with 8 bases between. The DNA of the CDR3 is TGTGCTAGTGGTTTGAGTCCGGGCCAAGAGACCCAGTACTTC. Translated, it gives CASGLSPGQETQYF.